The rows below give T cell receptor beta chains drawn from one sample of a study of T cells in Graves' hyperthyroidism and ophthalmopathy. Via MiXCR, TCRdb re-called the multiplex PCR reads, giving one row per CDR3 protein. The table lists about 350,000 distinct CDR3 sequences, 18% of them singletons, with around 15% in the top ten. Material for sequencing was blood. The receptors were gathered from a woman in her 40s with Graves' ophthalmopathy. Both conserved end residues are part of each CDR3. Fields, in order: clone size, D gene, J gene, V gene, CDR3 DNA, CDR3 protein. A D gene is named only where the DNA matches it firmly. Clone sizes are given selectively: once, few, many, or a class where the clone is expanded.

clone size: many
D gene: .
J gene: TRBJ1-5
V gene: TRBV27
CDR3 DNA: TGTGCCAGCAGCTCAGCTAGCAATCAGCCCCAGCATTTT
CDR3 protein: CASSSASNQPQHF

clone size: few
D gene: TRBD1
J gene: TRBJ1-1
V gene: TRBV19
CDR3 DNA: TGTGCCAGTAGTATGGCACAGGGGGCACGGACTGAAGCTTTCTTT
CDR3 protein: CASSMAQGARTEAFF

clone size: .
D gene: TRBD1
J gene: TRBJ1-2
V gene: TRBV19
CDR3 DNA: TGTGCCAGTAGTCGGACAGGGAGATATGGCTACACCTTC
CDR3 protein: CASSRTGRYGYTF

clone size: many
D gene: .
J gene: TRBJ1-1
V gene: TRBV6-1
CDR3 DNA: TGTGCCAGCAGCACGGGCCTCAGGGGCAGGACCACTGAAGCTTTCTTT
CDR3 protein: CASSTGLRGRTTEAFF

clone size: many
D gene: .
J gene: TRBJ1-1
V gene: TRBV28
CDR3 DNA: TGTGCCAGCAGTAATGTCGAACTCCGCAACACTGAAGCTTTCTTT
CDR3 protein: CASSNVELRNTEAFF

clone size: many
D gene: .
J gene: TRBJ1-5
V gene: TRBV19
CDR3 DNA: TGTGCCAGTAGTTCCAAGGGGGGGAATCAGCCCCAGCATTTT
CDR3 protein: CASSSKGGNQPQHF

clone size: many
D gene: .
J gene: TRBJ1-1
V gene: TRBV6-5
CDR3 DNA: TGTGCCAGCAGCTTACGCGGCCCAGGCACTGAAGCTTTCTTT
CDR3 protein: CASSLRGPGTEAFF

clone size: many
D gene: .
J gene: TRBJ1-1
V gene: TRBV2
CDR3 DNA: TGTGCCAGCAGTGATCCGACAGCGATGAACACTGAAGCTTTCTTT
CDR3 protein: CASSDPTAMNTEAFF

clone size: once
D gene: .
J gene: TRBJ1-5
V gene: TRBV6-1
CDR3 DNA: TGTGCCACCTGTGAGACGGGCAATCAGCCCCAGCATTTT
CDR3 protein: CATCETGNQPQHF

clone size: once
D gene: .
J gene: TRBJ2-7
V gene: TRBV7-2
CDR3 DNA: TGTGCCAGCAGCTCCTATCGAGGAGGAAAATACGAGCAGTACTTC
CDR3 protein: CASSSYRGGKYEQYF

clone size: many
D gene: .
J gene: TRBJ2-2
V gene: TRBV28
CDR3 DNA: TGTGCCAGCAGTCCGCGACCTCAAAACGGGGAGCTGTTTTTT
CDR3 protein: CASSPRPQNGELFF

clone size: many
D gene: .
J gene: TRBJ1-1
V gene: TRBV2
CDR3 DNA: TGTGCCAGCAGTTGGAGACACGACACTGAAGCTTTCTTT
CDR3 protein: CASSWRHDTEAFF

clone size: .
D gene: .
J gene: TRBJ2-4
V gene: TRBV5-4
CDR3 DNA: TGTGCCAGCAGCTTAGACGGTGCCAAAAACATTCAGTACTTC
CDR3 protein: CASSLDGAKNIQYF

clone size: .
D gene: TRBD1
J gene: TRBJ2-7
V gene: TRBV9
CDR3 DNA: TGTGCCAGCAGCGCCGGGTCAGGGGGAACCTACGAGCAGTACTTC
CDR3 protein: CASSAGSGGTYEQYF

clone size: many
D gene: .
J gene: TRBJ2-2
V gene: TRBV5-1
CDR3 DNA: TGCGCCAGCAGCTTGGGTGACAGGCCTTTGACCGGGGAGCTGTTTTTT
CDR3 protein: CASSLGDRPLTGELFF

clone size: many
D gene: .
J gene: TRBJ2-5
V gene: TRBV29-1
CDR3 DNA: TGCAGCGCCCTGGACGGATCCAGGACCGCAGCGACCCAGTACTTC
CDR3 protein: CSALDGSRTAATQYF

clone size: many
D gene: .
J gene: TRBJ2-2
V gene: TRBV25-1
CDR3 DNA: TGTGCCAGCAGTGAATGGACCACCGGGGAGCTGTTTTTT
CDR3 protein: CASSEWTTGELFF

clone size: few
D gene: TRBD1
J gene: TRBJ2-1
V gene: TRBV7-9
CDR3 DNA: TGTGCCAGCAACAAGGGGGCAAATGAGCAGTTCTTC
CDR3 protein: CASNKGANEQFF

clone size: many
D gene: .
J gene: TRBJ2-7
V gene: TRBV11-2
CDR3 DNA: TGTGCCAGCAGACGGACTCCGGAGGGGTACTACGAGCAGTACTTC
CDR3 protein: CASRRTPEGYYEQYF

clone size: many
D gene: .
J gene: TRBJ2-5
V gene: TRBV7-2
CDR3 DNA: TGTGCCAGCAGCTTAGGGACAGCTCACCAAGAGACCCAGTACTTC
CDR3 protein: CASSLGTAHQETQYF

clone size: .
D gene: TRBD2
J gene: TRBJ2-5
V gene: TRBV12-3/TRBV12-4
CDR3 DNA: TGTGCCAGCCAGTCTAGCGGGGGCCAAGAGACCCAGTACTTC
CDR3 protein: CASQSSGGQETQYF

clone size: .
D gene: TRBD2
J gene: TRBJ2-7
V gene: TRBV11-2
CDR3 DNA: TGTGCCAGCAGCTTAGAGGTGACTAGCGTTTACGAGCAGTCCTTC
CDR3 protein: CASSLEVTSVYEQSF

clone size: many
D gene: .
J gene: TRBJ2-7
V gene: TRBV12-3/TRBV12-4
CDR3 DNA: TGTGCCAGCAGTTCAGGGGACTCTGGTGAGCAGTACTTC
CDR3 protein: CASSSGDSGEQYF

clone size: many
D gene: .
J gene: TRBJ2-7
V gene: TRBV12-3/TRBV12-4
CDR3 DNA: TGTGCCAGCAGCCCGACAGGACCCGAGCAGTACTTC
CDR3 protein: CASSPTGPEQYF

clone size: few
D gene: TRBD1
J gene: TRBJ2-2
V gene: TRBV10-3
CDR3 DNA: TGTGCCATCAGTGGTTCTCCGACAGGGTCCAACACCGGGGAGCTGTTTTTT
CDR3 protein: CAISGSPTGSNTGELFF

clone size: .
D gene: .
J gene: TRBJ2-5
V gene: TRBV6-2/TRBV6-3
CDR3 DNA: TGTGCCAGCAGTTACTCGAGGTCTGGGGAAGAGACCCAGTACTTC
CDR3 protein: CASSYSRSGEETQYF

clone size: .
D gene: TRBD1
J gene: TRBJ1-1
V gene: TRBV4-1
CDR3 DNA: TGCGCCAGCAGCCAAGCCAGGGGGCGCGATGAAGCTTTCTTT
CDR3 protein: CASSQARGRDEAFF

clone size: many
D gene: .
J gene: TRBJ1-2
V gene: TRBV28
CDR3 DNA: TGTGCCAGCAGCCCCCGGACTGTCTTTCGCGGCTACACCTTC
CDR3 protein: CASSPRTVFRGYTF

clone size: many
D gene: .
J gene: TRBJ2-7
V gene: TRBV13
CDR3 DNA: TGTGCCAGCAGCTTAGAGGTAGCGCTCGCCAACGAGCAGTACTTC
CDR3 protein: CASSLEVALANEQYF